Included here is one T cell receptor beta chain sequence, with context. Its antigen is unidentified. Use of 60 Vbeta and 13 Jbeta primers characterized the PCR. The table came from immunoSEQ multiplex PCR; TCRdb's copy has only in-frame clones and leaves some out. The top ten clones hold more than 7% of a sample with more than 90,000 clones, around three quarters of them seen once. This entry is derived from a study of cytomegalovirus exposure and HLA in healthy donors. The CDR3 consists of 16 residues. The V gene end was trimmed by 0 bases and the J gene end by 0 bases; junction bases not matched to a gene: 5. Germline V gene sequence: CDR1 SGHDT, CDR2 YYEEEE. General observations from the study: What a later analysis showed was that several of the most significant clusters appeared linked to common viral pathogens.

The receptor was derived from a human donor in good health. The sequencing sample was made of PBMCs. V and J are TRBV5-6 and TRBJ1-2; 7 bases line up with TRBD1. The CDR3 region has the DNA TGTGCCAGCAGCTTGGCAGGGGGATTAACTAACTATGGCTACACCTTC. Translated: CASSLAGGLTNYGYTF.